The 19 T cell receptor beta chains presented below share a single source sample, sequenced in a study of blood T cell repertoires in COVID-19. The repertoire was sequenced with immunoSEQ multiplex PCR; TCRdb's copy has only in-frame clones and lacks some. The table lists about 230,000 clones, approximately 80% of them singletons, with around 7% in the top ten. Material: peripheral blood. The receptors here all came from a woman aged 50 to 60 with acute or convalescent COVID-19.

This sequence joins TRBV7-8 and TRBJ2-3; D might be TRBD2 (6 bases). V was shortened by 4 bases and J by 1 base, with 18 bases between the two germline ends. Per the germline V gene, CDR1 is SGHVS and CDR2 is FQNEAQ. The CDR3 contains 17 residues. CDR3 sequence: CASSSDIAGLRTDTQYF. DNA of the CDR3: TGTGCCAGCAGCTCGGATATCGCGGGGCTGCGCACAGATACGCAGTATTTT.

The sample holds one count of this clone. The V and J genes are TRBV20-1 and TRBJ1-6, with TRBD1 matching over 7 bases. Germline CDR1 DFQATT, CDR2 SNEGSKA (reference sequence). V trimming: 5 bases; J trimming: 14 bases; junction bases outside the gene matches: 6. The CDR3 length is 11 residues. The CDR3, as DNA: TGCAGTGCTGCCCGACAGGGTTCCCTCCACTTT. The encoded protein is CSAARQGSLHF.

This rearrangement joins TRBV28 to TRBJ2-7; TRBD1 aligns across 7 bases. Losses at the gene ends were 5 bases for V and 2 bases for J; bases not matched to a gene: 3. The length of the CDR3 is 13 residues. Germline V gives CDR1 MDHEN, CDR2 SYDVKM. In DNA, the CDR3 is TGTGCCAGCAGTAGACAGGGCGCCTACGAGCAGTACTTC. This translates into CASSRQGAYEQYF.

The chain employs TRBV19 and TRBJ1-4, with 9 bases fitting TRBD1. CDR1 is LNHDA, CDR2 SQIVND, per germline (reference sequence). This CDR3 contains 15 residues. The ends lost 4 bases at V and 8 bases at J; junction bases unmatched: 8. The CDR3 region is CASSTAGTGQEKLFF. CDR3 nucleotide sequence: TGTGCCAGTAGTACCGCCGGGACAGGGCAAGAAAAACTGTTTTTT.

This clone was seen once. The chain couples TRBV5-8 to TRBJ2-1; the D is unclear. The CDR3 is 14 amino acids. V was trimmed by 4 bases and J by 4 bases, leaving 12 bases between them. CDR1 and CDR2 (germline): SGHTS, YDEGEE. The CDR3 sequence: CASSSPARYNEQFF. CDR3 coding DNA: TGTGCCAGCAGCAGTCCCGCGCGGTACAATGAGCAGTTCTTC.

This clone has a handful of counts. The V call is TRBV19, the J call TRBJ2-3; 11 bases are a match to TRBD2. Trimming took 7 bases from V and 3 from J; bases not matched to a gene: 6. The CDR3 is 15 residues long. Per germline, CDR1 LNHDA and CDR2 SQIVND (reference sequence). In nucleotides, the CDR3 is TGTGCCAGTACGATAGCGGGAGGGTTGACAGATACGCAGTATTTT. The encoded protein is CASTIAGGLTDTQYF.

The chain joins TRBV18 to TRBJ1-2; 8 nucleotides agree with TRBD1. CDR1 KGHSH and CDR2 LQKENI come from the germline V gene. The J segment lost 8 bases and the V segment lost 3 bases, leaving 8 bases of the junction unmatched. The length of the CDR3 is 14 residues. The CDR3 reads CASSPGPQGDGYTF. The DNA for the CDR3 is TGTGCCAGCTCACCGGGGCCACAGGGGGACGGCTACACCTTC.

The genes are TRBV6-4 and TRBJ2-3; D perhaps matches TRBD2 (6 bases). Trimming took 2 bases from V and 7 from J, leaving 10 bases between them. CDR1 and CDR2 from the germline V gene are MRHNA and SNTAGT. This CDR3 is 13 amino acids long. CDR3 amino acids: CASSDIGGNTQYF. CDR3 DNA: TGTGCCAGCAGTGACATCGGGGGAAATACGCAGTATTTT.

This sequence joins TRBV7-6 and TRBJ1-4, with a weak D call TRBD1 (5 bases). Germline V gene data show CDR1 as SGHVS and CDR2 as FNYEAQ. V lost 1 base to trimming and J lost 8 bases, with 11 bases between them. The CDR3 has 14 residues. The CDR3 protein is CASSLDPGSEKLFF. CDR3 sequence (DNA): TGTGCCAGCAGCTTAGATCCAGGGTCGGAAAAACTGTTTTTT.

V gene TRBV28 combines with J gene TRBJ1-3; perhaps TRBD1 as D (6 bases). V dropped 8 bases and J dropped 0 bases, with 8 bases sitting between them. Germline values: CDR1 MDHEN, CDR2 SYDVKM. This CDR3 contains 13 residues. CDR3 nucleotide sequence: TGTGCCAGCTCGACAGGCTCTGGAAACACCATATATTTT. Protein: CASSTGSGNTIYF. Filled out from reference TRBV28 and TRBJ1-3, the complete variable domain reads DVKVTQSSRYLVKRTGEKVFLECVQDMDHENMFWYRQDPGLGLRLIYFSYDVKMKEKGDIPEGYSVSREKKERFSLILESASTNQTSMYLCASSTGSGNTIYFGEGSWLTVV.

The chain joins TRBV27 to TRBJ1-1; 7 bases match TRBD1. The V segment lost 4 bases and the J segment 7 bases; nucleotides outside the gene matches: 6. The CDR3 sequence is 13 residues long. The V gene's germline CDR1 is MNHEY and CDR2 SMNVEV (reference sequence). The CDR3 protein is CASSYSGGIEAFF. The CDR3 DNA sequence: TGTGCCAGCAGTTACTCAGGGGGTATTGAAGCTTTCTTT.

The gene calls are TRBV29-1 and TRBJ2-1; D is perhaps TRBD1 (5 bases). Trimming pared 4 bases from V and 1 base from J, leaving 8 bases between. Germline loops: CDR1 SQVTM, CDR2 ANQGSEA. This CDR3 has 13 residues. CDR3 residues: CSVAQGSYNEQFF. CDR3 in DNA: TGCAGCGTTGCCCAGGGATCCTACAATGAGCAGTTCTTC.

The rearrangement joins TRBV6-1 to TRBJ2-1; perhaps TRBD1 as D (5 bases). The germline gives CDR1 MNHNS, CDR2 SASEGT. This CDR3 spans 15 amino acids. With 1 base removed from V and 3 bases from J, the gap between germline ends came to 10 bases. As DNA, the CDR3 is TGTGCCAGCAGTGAAGACATAGGGGACTACAATGAGCAGTTCTTC. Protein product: CASSEDIGDYNEQFF.

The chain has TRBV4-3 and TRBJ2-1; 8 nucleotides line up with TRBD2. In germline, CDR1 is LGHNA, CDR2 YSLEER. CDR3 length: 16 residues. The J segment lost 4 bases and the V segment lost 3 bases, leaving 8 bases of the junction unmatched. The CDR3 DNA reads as TGCGCCAGCAGCCAGTACCGGGGGGGACTATACAATGAGCAGTTCTTC. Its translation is CASSQYRGGLYNEQFF.

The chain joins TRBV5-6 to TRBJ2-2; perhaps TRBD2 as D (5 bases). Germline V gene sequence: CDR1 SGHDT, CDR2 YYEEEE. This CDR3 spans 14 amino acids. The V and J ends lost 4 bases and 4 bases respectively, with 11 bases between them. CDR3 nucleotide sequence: TGTGCCAGCAGCCGGGGTCCGTCCACCGGGGAGCTGTTTTTT. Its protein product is CASSRGPSTGELFF.

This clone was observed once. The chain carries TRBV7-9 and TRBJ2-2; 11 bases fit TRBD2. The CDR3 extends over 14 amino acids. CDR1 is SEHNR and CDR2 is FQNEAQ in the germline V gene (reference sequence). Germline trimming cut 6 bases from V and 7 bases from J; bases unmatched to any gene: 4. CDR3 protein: CASSRTSGYGELFF. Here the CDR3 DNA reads TGTGCCAGCAGTCGGACTAGCGGGTACGGGGAGCTGTTTTTT.

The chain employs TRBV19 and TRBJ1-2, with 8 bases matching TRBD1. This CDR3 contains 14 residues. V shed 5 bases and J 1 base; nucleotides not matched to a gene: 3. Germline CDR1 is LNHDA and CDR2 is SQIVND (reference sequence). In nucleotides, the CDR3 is TGTGCCAGTAGTCGGGACAGGCTTAACTATGGCTACACCTTC. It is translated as CASSRDRLNYGYTF.

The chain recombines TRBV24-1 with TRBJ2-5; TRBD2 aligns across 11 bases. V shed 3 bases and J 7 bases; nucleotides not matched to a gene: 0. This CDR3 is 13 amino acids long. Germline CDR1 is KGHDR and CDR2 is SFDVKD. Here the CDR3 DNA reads TGTGCCACCAGTGATGGACTAGCGGGGACCCAGTACTTC. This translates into CATSDGLAGTQYF.

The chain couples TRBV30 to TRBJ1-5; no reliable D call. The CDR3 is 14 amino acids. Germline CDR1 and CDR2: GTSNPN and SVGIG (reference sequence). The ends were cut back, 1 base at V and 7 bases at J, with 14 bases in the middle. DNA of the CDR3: TGTGCCTGGAGTGGATACGGGAATGGGCAGCCCCAGCATTTT. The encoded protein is CAWSGYGNGQPQHF.